The 10 T cell receptor beta chains presented below share a single source sample, sequenced in a study of blood T cell repertoires in COVID-19. TCRdb keeps only in-frame clones here, not all; method: immunoSEQ multiplex PCR. In the table there are over 250,000 clones, around 88% of which are singletons. Sequences were obtained from peripheral blood. These receptor sequences come from a woman in her seventies with COVID-19, enrolled during active disease.

The chain carries TRBV2 and TRBJ1-1, with 8 positions matching TRBD1. The J segment lost 6 bases and the V segment lost 5 bases, leaving 11 bases of the junction unmatched. This CDR3 is built from 15 residues. The germline V gene encodes CDR1 SNHLY and CDR2 FYNNEI. For the CDR3, the DNA is TGTGCCAGCAGTAAAACAGACAGGGGAGGATCTGAAGCTTTCTTT. Amino acids: CASSKTDRGGSEAFF.

This rearrangement joins TRBV27 to TRBJ1-1; no firm D call. Germline V CDR1 and CDR2: MNHEY, SMNVEV (reference sequence). The CDR3 loop spans 13 amino acids. V lost 0 bases and J 8 bases, leaving 10 bases between the germline ends. As DNA, the CDR3 is TGTGCCAGCAGTTTATCGTCGGGGTCAGAAGCTTTCTTT. Its translation is CASSLSSGSEAFF.

The genes are TRBV5-6 and TRBJ2-2; D might be TRBD1 (6 bases). The germline gives CDR1 SGHDT, CDR2 YYEEEE. The CDR3 loop spans 14 amino acids. V was shortened by 3 bases and J by 7 bases, with 13 bases between the two germline ends. CDR3 protein: CASSYGSGDGELFF. The CDR3 DNA reads as TGTGCCAGCAGCTACGGGTCAGGGGACGGGGAGCTGTTTTTT. Supplemented by reference TRBV5-6 and TRBJ2-2, the full variable domain reads DAGVTQSPTHLIKTRGQQVTLRCSPKSGHDTVSWYQQALGQGPQFIFQYYEEEERQRGNFPDRFSGHQFPNYSSELNVNALLLGDSALYLCASSYGSGDGELFFGEGSRLTVL.

The chain couples TRBV9 to TRBJ2-5, with a tentative D call TRBD1 (6 bases). CDR3 length equals 15 residues. Germline V gene sequence: CDR1 SGDLS, CDR2 YYNGEE. V was cut by 0 bases and J by 2 bases, with 11 bases left in between. CDR3 bases: TGTGCCAGCAGCGTAGTTGGGACAAGTCAAGAGACCCAGTACTTC. This translates into CASSVVGTSQETQYF.

The J gene is TRBJ2-2, the V gene TRBV27; 7 nucleotides line up with TRBD1. The J segment lost 6 bases and the V segment lost 5 bases, leaving 3 bases of the junction unmatched. The CDR3 sequence is 13 residues long. Per the germline V gene, CDR1 is MNHEY and CDR2 is SMNVEV (reference sequence). The CDR3 region has the DNA TGTGCCAGCAGTAGAACAGGGGCCGGGGAGCTGTTTTTT. Residues: CASSRTGAGELFF.

This clone has only one observation. V is TRBV6-6 and J is TRBJ1-5, with TRBD1 as a possible D gene (6 bases). Trimming cost V 5 bases and J 2 bases, with 22 bases left between them. Germline lookup yields CDR1 MNHNY and CDR2 SVGAGI (reference sequence). CDR3 length: 18 amino acids. The CDR3 reads CASSLRRQVAGGNQPQHF. In nucleotides, the CDR3 is TGTGCCAGCAGTCTAAGGCGACAGGTCGCAGGGGGCAATCAGCCCCAGCATTTT.

This chain joins TRBV3-1 (or the pseudogene TRBV3-2) and TRBJ1-2; 7 nucleotides line up with TRBD1. The CDR3 consists of 16 residues. Germline values: CDR1 LGHDT, CDR2 YNNKEL (reference sequence). Losses at the gene ends were 0 bases for V and 2 bases for J; bases not matched to a gene: 6. Here the CDR3 DNA reads TGTGCCAGCAGCCAAGATTGGGCAGGGGGAAACTATGGCTACACCTTC. It translates to CASSQDWAGGNYGYTF.

The V gene is TRBV27, the J gene TRBJ2-1; a weak D match, TRBD2 (5 bases). This CDR3 has 13 residues. CDR1 and CDR2 (germline): MNHEY, SMNVEV (reference sequence). V dropped 2 bases and J dropped 9 bases, with 11 bases sitting between them. For the CDR3, the DNA is TGTGCCAGCAGTTTAGCGACCCTAGCTGAGCAGTTCTTC. It specifies CASSLATLAEQFF.

The V gene is TRBV6-6, the J gene TRBJ2-2; D not certain. This CDR3 has 15 amino acids. Germline lookup yields CDR1 MNHNY and CDR2 SVGAGI (reference sequence). Trimming took off 2 bases at V and 0 bases at J, with 7 bases between the two ends. Written as DNA, the CDR3 is TGTGCCAGCAGTTACCTACTCTCGAACACCGGGGAGCTGTTTTTT. Residues: CASSYLLSNTGELFF.

The chain carries TRBV30 and TRBJ2-3; 9 bases are a match to TRBD2. CDR3 length: 13 residues. Germline assignment: CDR1 GTSNPN and CDR2 SVGIG (reference sequence). The CDR3 loop is CASGGSPTDTQYF. For the CDR3, the DNA is TGTGCGAGCGGGGGGAGTCCCACAGATACGCAGTATTTT. Full variable domain (outside the CDR3, taken from reference TRBV30 and TRBJ2-3): SQTIHQWPATLVQPVGSPLSLECTVEGTSNPNLYWYRQAAGRGLQLLFYSVGIGQISSEVPQNLSASRPQDRQFILSSKKLLLSDSGFYLCASGGSPTDTQYFGPGTRLTVL.